Sequencing of this T cell receptor (beta chain) was carried out in a study of blood T cell repertoires in COVID-19. Study in general: The United States, Italy and Spain provided the acute and convalescent COVID-19 samples. Sources were T cells, B-cell-depleted T cells, or PBMCs; the material itself was cDNA or gDNA.

Sequenced by immunoSEQ multiplex PCR; TCRdb stores in-frame clones only, minus some. The repertoire has about 170,000 clones, around 80% of them found once; the top ten carry around 20%. Enrolled through a virtual design, the participants were between roughly 18 and 90 years of age and came from roughly 22 US areas. The TCR comes from a woman in her seventies in a cohort exposed to, infected with or recovered from COVID-19 (not recorded which). Specimen: PBMCs or T cells enriched from blood (not recorded which).

The CDR3 DNA reads as TGTGCCCAGGACAGGCCCAGCACTGAAGCTTTCTTT. It codes for CAQDRPSTEAFF. The V call is TRBV30, the J call TRBJ1-1; 7 positions agree with TRBD1. The length of the CDR3 is 12 residues. Germline lookup yields CDR1 GTSNPN and CDR2 SVGIG (reference sequence). V lost 8 bases, J lost 4 bases, and 7 bases stayed unmatched. Full variable domain (remainder filled in from reference TRBV30 and TRBJ1-1): SQTIHQWPATLVQPVGSPLSLECTVEGTSNPNLYWYRQAAGRGLQLLFYSVGIGQISSEVPQNLSASRPQDRQFILSSKKLLLSDSGFYLCAQDRPSTEAFFGQGTRLTVV.